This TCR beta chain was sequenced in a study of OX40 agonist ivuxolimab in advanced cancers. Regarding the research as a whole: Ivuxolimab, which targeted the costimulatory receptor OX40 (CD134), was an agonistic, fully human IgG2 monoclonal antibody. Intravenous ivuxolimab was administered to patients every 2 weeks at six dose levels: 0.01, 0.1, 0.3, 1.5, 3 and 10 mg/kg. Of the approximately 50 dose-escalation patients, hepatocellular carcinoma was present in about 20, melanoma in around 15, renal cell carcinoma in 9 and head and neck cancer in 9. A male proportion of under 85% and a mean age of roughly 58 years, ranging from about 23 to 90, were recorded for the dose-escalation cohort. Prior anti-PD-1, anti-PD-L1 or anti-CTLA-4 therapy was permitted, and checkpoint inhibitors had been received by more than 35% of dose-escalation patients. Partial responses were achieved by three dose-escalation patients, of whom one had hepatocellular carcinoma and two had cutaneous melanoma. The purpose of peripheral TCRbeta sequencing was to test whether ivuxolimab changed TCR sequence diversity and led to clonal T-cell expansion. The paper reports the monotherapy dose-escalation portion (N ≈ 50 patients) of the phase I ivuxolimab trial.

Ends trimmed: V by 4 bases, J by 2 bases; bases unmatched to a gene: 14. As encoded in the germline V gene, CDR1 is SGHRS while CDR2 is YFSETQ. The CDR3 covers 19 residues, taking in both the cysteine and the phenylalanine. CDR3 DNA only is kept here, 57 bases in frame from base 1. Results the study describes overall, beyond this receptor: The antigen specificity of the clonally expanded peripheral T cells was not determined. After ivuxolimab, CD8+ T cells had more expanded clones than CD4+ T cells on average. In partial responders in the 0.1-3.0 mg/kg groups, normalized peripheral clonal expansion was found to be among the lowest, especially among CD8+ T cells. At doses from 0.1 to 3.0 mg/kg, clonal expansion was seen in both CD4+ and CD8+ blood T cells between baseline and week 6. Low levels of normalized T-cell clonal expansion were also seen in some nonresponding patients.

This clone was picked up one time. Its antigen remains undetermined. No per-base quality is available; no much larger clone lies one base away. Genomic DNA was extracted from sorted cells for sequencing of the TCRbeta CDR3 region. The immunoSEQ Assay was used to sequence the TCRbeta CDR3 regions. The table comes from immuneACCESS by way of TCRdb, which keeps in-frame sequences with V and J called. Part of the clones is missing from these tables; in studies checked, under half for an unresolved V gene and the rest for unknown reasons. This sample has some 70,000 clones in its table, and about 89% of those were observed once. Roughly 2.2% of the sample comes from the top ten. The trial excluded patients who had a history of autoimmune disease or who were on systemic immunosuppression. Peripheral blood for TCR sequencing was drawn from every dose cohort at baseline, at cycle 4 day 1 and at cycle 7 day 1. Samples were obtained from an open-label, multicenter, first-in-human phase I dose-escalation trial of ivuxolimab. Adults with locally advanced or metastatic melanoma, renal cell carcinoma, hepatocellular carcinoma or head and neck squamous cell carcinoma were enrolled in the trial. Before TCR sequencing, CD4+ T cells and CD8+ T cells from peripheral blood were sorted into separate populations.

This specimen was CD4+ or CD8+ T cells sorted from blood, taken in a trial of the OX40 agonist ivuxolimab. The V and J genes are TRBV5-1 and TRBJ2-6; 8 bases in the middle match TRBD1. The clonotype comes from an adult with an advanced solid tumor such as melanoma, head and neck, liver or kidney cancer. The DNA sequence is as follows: TGCGCCAGCAGCCTGACTCCGGACAGGGTTAGGACTGGGGCCAACGTCCTGACTTTC. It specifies CASSLTPDRVRTGANVLTF.